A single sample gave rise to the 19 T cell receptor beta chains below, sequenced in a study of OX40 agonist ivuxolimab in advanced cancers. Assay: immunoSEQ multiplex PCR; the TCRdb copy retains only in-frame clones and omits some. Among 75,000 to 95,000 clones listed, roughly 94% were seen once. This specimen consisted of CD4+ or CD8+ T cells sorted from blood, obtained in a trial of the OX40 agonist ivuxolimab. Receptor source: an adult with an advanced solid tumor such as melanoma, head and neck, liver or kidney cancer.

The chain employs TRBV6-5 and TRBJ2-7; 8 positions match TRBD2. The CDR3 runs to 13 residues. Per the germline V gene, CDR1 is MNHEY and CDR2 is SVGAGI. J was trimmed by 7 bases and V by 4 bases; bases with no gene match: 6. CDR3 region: CASSLGLVGEQYF. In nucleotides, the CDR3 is TGTGCCAGCAGTTTGGGACTAGTTGGTGAGCAGTACTTC.

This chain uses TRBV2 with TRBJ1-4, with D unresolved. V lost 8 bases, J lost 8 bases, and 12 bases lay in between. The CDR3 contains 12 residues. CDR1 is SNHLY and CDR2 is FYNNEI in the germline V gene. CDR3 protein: CASAEEGEKLFF. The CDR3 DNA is TGTGCCAGCGCCGAGGAAGGGGAAAAACTGTTTTTT.

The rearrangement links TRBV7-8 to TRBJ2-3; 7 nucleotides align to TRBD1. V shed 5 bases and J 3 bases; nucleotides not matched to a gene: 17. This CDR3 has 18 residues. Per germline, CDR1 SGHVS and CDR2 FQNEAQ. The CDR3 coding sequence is TGTGCCAGCAGCCGCAACAGGGGTCGACCAGGGGGAACAGATACGCAGTATTTT. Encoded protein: CASSRNRGRPGGTDTQYF.

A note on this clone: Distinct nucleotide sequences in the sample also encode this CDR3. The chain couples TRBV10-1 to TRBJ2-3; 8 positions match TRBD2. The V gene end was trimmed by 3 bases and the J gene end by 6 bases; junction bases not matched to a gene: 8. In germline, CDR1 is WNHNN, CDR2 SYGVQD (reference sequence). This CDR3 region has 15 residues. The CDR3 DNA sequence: TGCGCCAGCAGTGATAGCCGGGGGGGTCGGGATACGCAGTATTTT. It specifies CASSDSRGGRDTQYF.

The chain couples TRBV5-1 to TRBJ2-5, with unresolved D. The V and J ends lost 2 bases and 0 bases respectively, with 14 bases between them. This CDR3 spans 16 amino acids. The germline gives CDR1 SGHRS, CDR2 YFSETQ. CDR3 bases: TGCGCCAGCAGCTTCAGTGCAGGTCATGACCAAGAGACCCAGTACTTC. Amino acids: CASSFSAGHDQETQYF.

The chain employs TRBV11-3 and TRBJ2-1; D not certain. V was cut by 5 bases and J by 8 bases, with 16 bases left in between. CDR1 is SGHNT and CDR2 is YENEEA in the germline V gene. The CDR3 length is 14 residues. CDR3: CASSRPPLTHEQFF. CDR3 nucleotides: TGTGCCAGCAGCCGGCCCCCGCTAACCCATGAGCAGTTCTTC.

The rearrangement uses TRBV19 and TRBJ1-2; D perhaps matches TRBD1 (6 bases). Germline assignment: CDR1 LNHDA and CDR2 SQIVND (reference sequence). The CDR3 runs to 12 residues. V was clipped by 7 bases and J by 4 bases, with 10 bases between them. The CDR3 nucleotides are TGTGCCAGTAACGACAGGCTCTATGGCTACACCTTC. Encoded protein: CASNDRLYGYTF.

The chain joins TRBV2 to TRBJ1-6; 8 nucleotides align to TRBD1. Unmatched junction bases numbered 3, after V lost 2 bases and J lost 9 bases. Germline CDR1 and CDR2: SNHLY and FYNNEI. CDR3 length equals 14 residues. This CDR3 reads CASSEQGAGSPLHF. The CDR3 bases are TGTGCCAGCAGTGAACAGGGGGCAGGTTCACCCCTCCACTTT.

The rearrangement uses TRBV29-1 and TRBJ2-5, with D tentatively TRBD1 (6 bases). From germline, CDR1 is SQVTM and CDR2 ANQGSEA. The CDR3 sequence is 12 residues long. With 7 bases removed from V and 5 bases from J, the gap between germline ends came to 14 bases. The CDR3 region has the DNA TGCAGCGCACAGGGACCGTGGGAGACCCAGTACTTC. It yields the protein CSAQGPWETQYF.

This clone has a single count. The CDR3 region is CASSEWGVRTEAFF. The CDR3 bases are TGTGCCAGCAGTGAGTGGGGGGTCCGCACTGAAGCTTTCTTT. The chain joins TRBV2 to TRBJ1-1; TRBD1 might be the D (5 bases). The CDR3 extends over 14 amino acids. The V end was cut by 3 bases, the J end by 4 bases, with 12 bases between. Germline V gene sequence: CDR1 SNHLY, CDR2 FYNNEI.

The DNA of the CDR3 is TGCGCCAGCAGCTTTGGAAAGCCAACTAATGAAAAACTGTTTTTT. Amino acids: CASSFGKPTNEKLFF. The chain carries TRBV5-1 and TRBJ1-4, with D uncertain. The CDR3 loop spans 15 amino acids. Between the trimmed V and J ends, which lost 2 bases and 0 bases, there was a span of 8 bases. The germline V gene has CDR1 SGHRS and CDR2 YFSETQ.

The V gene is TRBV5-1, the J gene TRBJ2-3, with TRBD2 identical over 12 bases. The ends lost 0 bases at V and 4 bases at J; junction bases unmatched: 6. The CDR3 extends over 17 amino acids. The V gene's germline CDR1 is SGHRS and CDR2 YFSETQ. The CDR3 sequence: CASSLAGLAGRADTQYF. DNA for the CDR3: TGCGCCAGCAGCTTGGCCGGACTAGCGGGGAGGGCAGATACGCAGTATTTT.

The CDR3 is CASSLKGGNTEAFF. The DNA of the CDR3 is TGTGCCAGCAGCCTCAAGGGAGGGAACACTGAAGCTTTCTTT. The chain links TRBV27 to TRBJ1-1; no clear D. This CDR3 spans 14 amino acids. Trimming left V 6 bases short and J 1 base short, with 12 bases between. The V gene's germline CDR1 is MNHEY and CDR2 SMNVEV (reference sequence).

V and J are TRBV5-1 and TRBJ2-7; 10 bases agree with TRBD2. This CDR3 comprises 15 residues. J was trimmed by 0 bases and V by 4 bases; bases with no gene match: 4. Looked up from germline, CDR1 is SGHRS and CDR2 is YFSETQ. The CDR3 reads CASSQAGGSSYEQYF. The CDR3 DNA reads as TGCGCCAGCAGCCAAGCGGGGGGGAGCTCCTACGAGCAGTACTTC.

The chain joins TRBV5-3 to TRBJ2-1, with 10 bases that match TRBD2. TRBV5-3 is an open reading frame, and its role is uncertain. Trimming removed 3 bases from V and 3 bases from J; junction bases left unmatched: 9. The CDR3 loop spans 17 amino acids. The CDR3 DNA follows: TGTGCCAGAAGCTGCAACAGACTAGCGGGTTACTACAATGAGCAGTTCTTC. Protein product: CARSCNRLAGYYNEQFF.

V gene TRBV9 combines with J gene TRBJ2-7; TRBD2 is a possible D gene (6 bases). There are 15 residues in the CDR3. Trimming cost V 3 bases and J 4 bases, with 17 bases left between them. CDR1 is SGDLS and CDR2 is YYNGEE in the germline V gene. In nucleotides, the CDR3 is TGTGCCAGCAGCGCGCAACCGGGACTCCAATACGAGCAGTACTTC. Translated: CASSAQPGLQYEQYF.

CDR3 sequence: CASSSFRDRGSPDTQYF. In nucleotides, the CDR3 is TGTGCCAGCAGTTCCTTCCGGGACAGGGGTTCCCCAGATACGCAGTATTTT. The chain recombines TRBV27 with TRBJ2-3; TRBD1 agrees at 10 bases. Germline CDR1 is MNHEY and CDR2 is SMNVEV (reference sequence). V was pared by 4 bases and J by 4 bases, with 11 bases of the junction left unmatched. The length of the CDR3 is 17 residues.

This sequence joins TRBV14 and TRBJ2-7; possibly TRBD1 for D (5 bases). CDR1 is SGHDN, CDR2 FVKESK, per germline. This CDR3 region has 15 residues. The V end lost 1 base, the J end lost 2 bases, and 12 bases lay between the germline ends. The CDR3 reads CASSQVQGSPYEQYF. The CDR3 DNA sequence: TGTGCCAGCAGCCAAGTGCAGGGATCTCCCTACGAGCAGTACTTC.

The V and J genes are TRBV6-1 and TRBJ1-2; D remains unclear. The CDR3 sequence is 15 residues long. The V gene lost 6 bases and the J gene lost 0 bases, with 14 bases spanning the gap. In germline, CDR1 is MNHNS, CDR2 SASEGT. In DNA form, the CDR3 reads TGTGCCAGCAGCCCGACGGACCTCACTAACTATGGCTACACCTTC. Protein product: CASSPTDLTNYGYTF.